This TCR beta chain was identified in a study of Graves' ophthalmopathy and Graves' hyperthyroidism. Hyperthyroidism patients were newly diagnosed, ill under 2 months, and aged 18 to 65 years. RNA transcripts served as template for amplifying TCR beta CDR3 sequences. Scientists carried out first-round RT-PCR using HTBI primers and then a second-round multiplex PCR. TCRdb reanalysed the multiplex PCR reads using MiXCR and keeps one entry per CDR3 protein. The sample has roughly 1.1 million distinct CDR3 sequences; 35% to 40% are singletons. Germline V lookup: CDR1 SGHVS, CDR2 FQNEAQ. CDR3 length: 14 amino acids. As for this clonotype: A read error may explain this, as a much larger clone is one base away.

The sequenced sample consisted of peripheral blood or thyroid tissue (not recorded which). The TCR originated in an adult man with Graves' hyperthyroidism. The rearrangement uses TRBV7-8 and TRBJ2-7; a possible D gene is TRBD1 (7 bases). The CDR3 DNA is TGTGTCAGCAGGCGGGACAGTGGTACCTACGAGCAGTACTTC. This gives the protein CVSRRDSGTYEQYF.